These 18 T cell receptor beta chains originate from one sample sequenced in a study of shared clonotypes between healthy human individuals. This table comes from immunoSEQ multiplex PCR, and its TCRdb copy is limited to in-frame clones, with some not included. The repertoire consists of around 200,000 clones, with 60% to 75% occurring once and the leading ten covering about 10%. Sequencing input: memory CD4+ T cells sorted from blood. Subset of the sample: CD45RA-negative fraction. These receptors were collected from a man aged 25-45 years in good health.

This chain joins TRBV5-3 and TRBJ1-5; no definite D call. TRBV5-3 is sorted into the ORF group, with uncertain function. With 1 base removed from V and 0 bases from J, the gap between germline ends came to 17 bases. The CDR3 contains 18 residues. CDR3 protein: CARSLYPQTINSNQPQHF. For the CDR3, the DNA is TGTGCCAGAAGCTTGTATCCCCAGACAATCAATAGCAATCAGCCCCAGCATTTT.

The CDR3 sequence is CASRGGASRDTGELFF. The CDR3 coding sequence is TGTGCCAGCAGGGGGGGGGCGTCGAGGGACACCGGGGAGCTGTTTTTT. This chain uses TRBV27 with TRBJ2-2; a weak D match, TRBD2 (7 bases). Germline V gives CDR1 MNHEY, CDR2 SMNVEV (reference sequence). V lost 6 bases to trimming and J lost 3 bases, with 17 bases between them. CDR3 length: 16 amino acids.

V is TRBV27 and J is TRBJ2-7; no clear D gene. V was clipped by 1 base and J by 2 bases, with 12 bases between them. CDR3 length: 15 amino acids. Per germline, CDR1 MNHEY and CDR2 SMNVEV (reference sequence). DNA of the CDR3: TGTGCCAGCAGTTTATTTCTATCTCAACCCTACGAGCAGTACTTC. Its translation: CASSLFLSQPYEQYF.

This CDR3 is CASSQVSTGNEKLFF. DNA for the CDR3: TGTGCCAGCAGCCAAGTATCTACGGGTAATGAAAAACTGTTTTTT. The chain joins TRBV4-2 to TRBJ1-4; D unclear. CDR1 LGHNA and CDR2 YNFKEQ come from the germline V gene. The V and J ends lost 1 base and 4 bases respectively, with 10 bases between them. The CDR3 length is 15 residues.

Only a few counts were recorded for this clone. This rearrangement joins TRBV6-5 to TRBJ2-3, with D unresolved. The CDR3 has 14 residues. Germline lookup yields CDR1 MNHEY and CDR2 SVGAGI. V was clipped by 4 bases and J by 3 bases, with 11 bases between them. DNA of the CDR3: TGTGCCAGCAGTTCGGCCCCTTGGACAGATACGCAGTATTTT. The encoded protein is CASSSAPWTDTQYF.

J is TRBJ2-3 and V is TRBV18, with TRBD2 matching 7 bases. Germline lookup yields CDR1 KGHSH and CDR2 LQKENI. Unmatched junction bases numbered 5, after V lost 1 base and J lost 4 bases. This CDR3 has 15 amino acids. The CDR3 coding sequence is TGTGCCAGCTCACCACGAGTGGGAGGGTCAGATACGCAGTATTTT. As protein: CASSPRVGGSDTQYF.

V usage is TRBV7-8 and J usage is TRBJ2-2, with TRBD2 identical over 13 bases. CDR3 length: 19 residues. The germline CDR1 and CDR2 sequences are SGHVS and FQNEAQ. The ends lost 2 bases at V and 6 bases at J; junction bases unmatched: 12. CDR3 sequence: CASSLPALAGGLSAGELFF. The DNA of the CDR3 is TGTGCCAGCAGCTTACCCGCACTAGCGGGAGGGCTATCTGCCGGGGAGCTGTTTTTT.

The V gene is TRBV7-9, the J gene TRBJ2-1; 9 positions agree with TRBD2. The CDR3 runs to 15 residues. Germline-derived CDR1 and CDR2 are SEHNR and FQNEAQ (reference sequence). Unmatched junction bases numbered 8, after V lost 1 base and J lost 10 bases. CDR3 in amino acids: CASSLGGRGRGEQFF. CDR3 bases: TGTGCCAGCAGCTTAGGAGGGCGCGGGAGGGGAGAGCAGTTCTTC.

J is TRBJ2-5 and V is TRBV7-2; either TRBD1 or TRBD2 may supply D (5 bases each). The CDR3 length is 15 residues. With 5 bases removed from V and 3 bases from J, the gap between germline ends came to 16 bases. CDR1 and CDR2 (germline): SGHTA, FQGNSA. The CDR3: CASSPRGFPEETQYF. The DNA of the CDR3 is TGTGCCAGCAGCCCCCGGGGCTTTCCAGAAGAGACCCAGTACTTC.

The V gene is TRBV11-3, the J gene TRBJ2-5, with 8 bases fitting TRBD2. From germline, CDR1 is SGHNT and CDR2 YENEEA. Germline trimming cut 5 bases from V and 3 bases from J; bases unmatched to any gene: 2. This CDR3 spans 13 amino acids. The CDR3 coding sequence is TGTGCCAGCAGCGGTAGCGGGAAAGAGACCCAGTACTTC. It specifies CASSGSGKETQYF.

The rearrangement joins TRBV11-2 to TRBJ2-1; the match to TRBD2 covers 8 bases. Germline CDR1 SGHAT, CDR2 FQNNGV. The CDR3 contains 14 residues. Unmatched junction bases numbered 8, after V lost 6 bases and J lost 7 bases. Written as DNA, the CDR3 is TGTGCCAGCAGGCCACCGGGACTAGTTAATGAGCAGTTCTTC. Amino acid sequence: CASRPPGLVNEQFF.

The chain employs TRBV5-1 and TRBJ1-2, with D unresolved. V lost 1 base to trimming and J lost 4 bases, with 8 bases between them. The germline V gene encodes CDR1 SGHRS and CDR2 YFSETQ. This CDR3 spans 13 amino acids. This chain's CDR3 is CASSLTDVYGYTF. Written as DNA, the CDR3 is TGCGCCAGCAGCTTGACAGATGTCTATGGCTACACCTTC. Full variable domain (rest looked up from reference TRBV5-1 and TRBJ1-2): KAGVTQTPRYLIKTRGQQVTLSCSPISGHRSVSWYQQTPGQGLQFLFEYFSETQRNKGNFPGRFSGRQFSNSRSEMNVSTLELGDSALYLCASSLTDVYGYTFGSGTRLTVV.

The V and J genes are TRBV29-1 and TRBJ2-1, with 9 bases matching TRBD2. This CDR3 contains 14 residues. V was pared by 7 bases and J by 10 bases, with 14 bases of the junction left unmatched. Germline-derived CDR1 and CDR2 are SQVTM and ANQGSEA. The CDR3 DNA is TGCAGCGCCCTACCACCGGGACTAGCAGGGGAGCAGTTCTTC. Translation gives CSALPPGLAGEQFF.

This chain links TRBV30 with TRBJ1-4, with D possibly matching TRBD1 (6 bases). Germline CDR1 and CDR2: GTSNPN and SVGIG (reference sequence). The CDR3 spans 16 residues. Trimming stripped 1 base from V and 7 bases from J, with 19 bases between. The CDR3 DNA reads TGTGCCTGGAGTGGCAATTCGGGGGGGGCTGGTGAAAAACTGTTTTTT. This codes for CAWSGNSGGAGEKLFF.

V and J are TRBV5-1 and TRBJ2-1; 12 bases fit TRBD2. V was pared by 8 bases and J by 6 bases, with 3 bases of the junction left unmatched. There are 13 residues in the CDR3. Germline assignment: CDR1 SGHRS and CDR2 YFSETQ. The CDR3 DNA follows: TGCGCCAGTCTGGGACTAGCGGGCAATGAGCAGTTCTTC. Translating gives CASLGLAGNEQFF.

The chain carries TRBV2 and TRBJ1-3; tentative D call: TRBD1 (5 bases). CDR1 is SNHLY, CDR2 FYNNEI, per germline. V lost 3 bases, J lost 0 bases, and 12 bases lay in between. The CDR3 has 16 residues. This CDR3 reads CASSELGLSSGNTIYF. The CDR3, as DNA: TGTGCCAGCAGTGAGTTGGGACTAAGCTCTGGAAACACCATATATTTT.

V gene TRBV9 combines with J gene TRBJ2-3, with TRBD2 as a possible D gene (7 bases). The V and J ends lost 1 base and 4 bases respectively, with 16 bases between them. The CDR3 totals 16 residues. Germline V gene lookup returns CDR1 SGDLS and CDR2 YYNGEE. CDR3 in amino acids: CASSVKGGGGPDTQYF. CDR3 nucleotides: TGTGCCAGCAGCGTAAAAGGTGGCGGGGGCCCAGATACGCAGTATTTT.

The chain links TRBV7-6 to TRBJ2-7, with D hard to call. This CDR3 region has 15 residues. Germline V CDR1 and CDR2: SGHVS, FNYEAQ. The germline V and J ends were trimmed by 1 base and 2 bases, with 12 bases remaining between them. CDR3: CASSLGVLGTYEQYF. CDR3 nucleotide sequence: TGTGCCAGCAGCTTAGGCGTCCTAGGTACCTACGAGCAGTACTTC. The whole variable domain, filled in from reference TRBV7-6 and TRBJ2-7, reads GAGVSQSPRYKVTKRGQDVALRCDPISGHVSLYWYRQALGQGPEFLTYFNYEAQQDKSGLPNDRFSAERPEGSISTLTIQRTEQRDSAMYRCASSLGVLGTYEQYFGPGTRLTVT.